This is a list of T cell receptor beta chains from one sample in a study of CD8 T cells in ankylosing spondylitis. TCRdb passed the 5' RACE reads through MiXCR, listing each CDR3 protein once. This sample has 200,000 to 250,000 distinct CDR3 sequences, with around 25% found just once. Sequencing was carried out using blood, either unsorted or a sorted T cell fraction (not recorded which). These receptors were collected from a male donor with ankylosing spondylitis or in good health (not recorded which). Both conserved end residues are part of each CDR3. Each record gives: V gene, J gene, CDR3 protein.

>TRBV6-2/TRBV6-3|TRBJ1-2
CASSYSLYDGYTF
>TRBV6-1|TRBJ2-1
CASSQGLAGPSNEQFF
>TRBV27|TRBJ2-7
CASSFSGGAYEQYF
>TRBV20-1|TRBJ2-3
CSATGLAGGTDTQYF
>TRBV7-2|TRBJ2-1
CASSLHGLAGLEQFF
>TRBV5-1|TRBJ1-6
CASSPDRNSPLHF
>TRBV7-3|TRBJ2-1
CASSSWREAFLVQFF
>TRBV4-3|TRBJ2-3
CASSFRDRSTDTQYF
>TRBV5-6|TRBJ2-3
CASSTQSLWTTDTQYF
>TRBV5-1|TRBJ2-7
CASSRGLAGEGEQYF
>TRBV5-1|TRBJ2-1
CASSLQDAEQFF
>TRBV14|TRBJ2-5
CASSQLSQETQYF
>TRBV7-3|TRBJ2-1
CASSLIGGVVYNEQFF
>TRBV3-1|TRBJ2-3
CASSQDRVAQYF
>TRBV4-1|TRBJ2-7
CASSQVLTSGGYEQYF
>TRBV10-3|TRBJ2-1
CAISGSGSIDEQFF
>TRBV6-1|TRBJ2-3
CASSDAGGRDTQYF
>TRBV2|TRBJ1-1
CASSWSGLDTEAFF
>TRBV5-1|TRBJ2-3
CASSWTTSTDTQYF
>TRBV20-1|TRBJ2-4
CSARDRDRGTNIQYF
>TRBV15|TRBJ2-1
CATGRGSSYNEQFF
>TRBV6-5|TRBJ2-7
CASSSPRQGTYEQYF
>TRBV5-4|TRBJ2-7
CASSLVGGQNEQYF
>TRBV9|TRBJ2-5
CASSVATVGASGEQETQYF
>TRBV10-3|TRBJ2-3
CAISVVSTDTQYF
>TRBV29-1|TRBJ2-3
CSVETGGADTQYF
>TRBV4-2|TRBJ1-5
CASSRDRDGAGQPQHF
>TRBV10-3|TRBJ2-7
CAISAPSGGTYEQYF
>TRBV20-1|TRBJ1-1
CSVMGQIEAFF
>TRBV9|TRBJ2-5
CASSALAGGETQYF
>TRBV5-1|TRBJ2-5
CASSLGDGKETQYF
>TRBV2|TRBJ2-3
CASTIIAGTDTQYF
>TRBV27|TRBJ2-7
CASSLVSGSHEQYF
>TRBV29-1|TRBJ2-3
CSVVAGITDTQYF
>TRBV20-1|TRBJ2-7
CSALYSEQYF
>TRBV5-1|TRBJ1-1
CASSSNMENTEAFF
>TRBV4-2|TRBJ2-7
CASSQAIGQDYEQYF
>TRBV7-2|TRBJ1-1
CASSPRIRDTEAFF
>TRBV4-3|TRBJ1-5
CASSQARGPNQPQHF
>TRBV5-1|TRBJ1-1
CASSSNPTGNTEAFF
>TRBV27|TRBJ1-3
CASSAKTGNGNTIYF
>TRBV28|TRBJ2-7
CASSAGGPGNYEQYF
>TRBV9|TRBJ2-5
CASSSGTHIQETQYF
>TRBV6-1|TRBJ2-1
CASSPPTSPNNEQFF
>TRBV15|TRBJ2-5
CATSRDLQGGNGETQYF
>TRBV20-1|TRBJ2-7
CSARKSSGAPYEQYF
>TRBV12-3/TRBV12-4|TRBJ1-2
CASSFGTGAVGYTF
>TRBV25-1|TRBJ2-2
CATRGDNTGELFF
>TRBV9|TRBJ2-3
CASSVAGGPVDTQYF
>TRBV5-1|TRBJ2-3
CASSYGTRSTDTQYF
>TRBV5-1|TRBJ2-5
CGSSLVETQYF
>TRBV20-1|TRBJ2-3
CSATMLAGSTDTQYF
>TRBV24-1|TRBJ2-1
CATSDFNNNEQFF
>TRBV12-3/TRBV12-4|TRBJ2-7
CASSSSGTLREQYF
>TRBV5-6|TRBJ2-3
CASSLVRLKGDTQYF
>TRBV11-2|TRBJ2-7
CASRAVNYEQYF
>TRBV4-2|TRBJ2-1
CASSQDRLYNEQFF
>TRBV5-1|TRBJ2-6
CASSLREMSGANVLTF
>TRBV12-3/TRBV12-4|TRBJ1-5
CASSLRDRGNQPQHF
>TRBV28|TRBJ2-4
CASSPGQSENIQYF